The next 30 T cell receptor beta chains were all read from a single sample in a study of CD8 T cells in ankylosing spondylitis (dated by TCRdb to about 2017). The library was generated by 5' RACE. Sequencing was carried out with an Illumina HiSeq 2500. The public sequencing data were trimmed at Q25 with fastp and processed into clonotypes with MiXCR by TCRdb, which kept only in-frame beta chains. Entries that share a CDR3 protein sequence are merged under the most common genes and DNA. The sample table contains 180,000 or so distinct CDR3 sequences; only one count was recorded for approximately 10% of them. The ten biggest clones cover roughly 29% of the sample. The sequenced material came from blood, either unsorted or a sorted T cell fraction (not recorded which). The receptors stem from a male donor with ankylosing spondylitis or in good health (not recorded which).

This clonotype came up many times. The rearrangement links TRBV24-1 to TRBJ2-3, with D possibly TRBD1 on 6 matching bases. V lost 9 bases to trimming and J lost 4 bases, with 10 bases between them. The CDR3 is made up of 12 amino acids. Germline V gene sequence: CDR1 KGHDR, CDR2 SFDVKD. This chain's CDR3 is CATRDTADTQYF. In nucleotides, the CDR3 is TGTGCCACCCGGGACACCGCAGATACGCAGTATTTT.

This clonotype occurred a few times. The CDR3 does not close with the conserved phenylalanine or tryptophan, likely indicating a read error. The chain links TRBV10-3 to TRBJ1-2; D unresolved. Trimming stripped 2 bases from V and 1 base from J, with 11 bases between. The CDR3 extends over 15 amino acids. Per germline, CDR1 ENHRY and CDR2 SYGVKD. The CDR3 nucleotides read TGTGCCATCAGTGAGGCCCAGGAACTTAACTATGGCTACACCTCC. Protein sequence: CAISEAQELNYGYTS.

The table lists this clonotype with many counts. The chain is built from TRBV3-1 and TRBJ2-3, with D possibly matching TRBD1 (6 bases). The CDR3 contains 13 residues. Trimming took off 0 bases at V and 9 bases at J, with 10 bases between the two ends. Per germline, CDR1 LGHDT and CDR2 YNNKEL (reference sequence). CDR3: CASSQDGTTTQYF. CDR3 in DNA: TGTGCCAGCAGCCAAGATGGGACAACGACGCAGTATTTT.

With regard to this clonotype: The junction shows a germline mismatch at one end, possibly a read error. The chain couples TRBV24-1 to TRBJ2-2, with TRBD1 matching over 9 bases. Germline-derived CDR1 and CDR2 are KGHDR and SFDVKD. The CDR3 is 21 amino acids. As DNA, the CDR3 is TGTGCCGCCAGTGATTTCGGTTGGGACAGGGTAAACTCTTTCAACACCGGGGAGCTGTTTTTT. Translating it yields CAASDFGWDRVNSFNTGELFF.

This clonotype was observed at least ten times. This chain uses TRBV5-1 with TRBJ2-2; D possibly corresponds to TRBD1 (6 bases). V lost 7 bases, J lost 2 bases, and 15 bases lay in between. CDR3 length: 15 residues. Germline V gene sequence: CDR1 SGHRS, CDR2 YFSETQ. CDR3 amino acids: CASRAGTYNTGELFF. CDR3 bases: TGCGCCAGCCGAGCCGGGACATATAACACCGGGGAGCTGTTTTTT. The full variable domain, in which reference TRBV5-1 and TRBJ2-2 provide the parts outside the CDR3, is KAGVTQTPRYLIKTRGQQVTLSCSPISGHRSVSWYQQTPGQGLQFLFEYFSETQRNKGNFPGRFSGRQFSNSRSEMNVSTLELGDSALYLCASRAGTYNTGELFFGEGSRLTVL.

The chain joins TRBV6-1 to TRBJ2-5, with 12 nucleotides matching TRBD2. The CDR3 sequence is 15 residues long. Germline V gene sequence: CDR1 MNHNS, CDR2 SASEGT. V shed 4 bases, J shed 6 bases, and the junction held 6 bases outside the gene matches. The CDR3 region has the DNA TGTGCCAGCAGTGGACTAGCGGGAGAAGGAAAGACCCAGTACTTC. Protein: CASSGLAGEGKTQYF.

This clonotype has a count of ten or more. This sequence joins TRBV7-2 and TRBJ2-2; 7 positions match TRBD2. CDR1 is SGHTA and CDR2 is FQGNSA in the germline V gene. Unmatched junction bases numbered 4, after V lost 3 bases and J lost 0 bases. The CDR3 length is 16 residues. The CDR3 DNA follows: TGTGCCAGCAGCTTTCTTGGGGGGGCGAACACCGGGGAGCTGTTTTTT. Amino acids: CASSFLGGANTGELFF.

This clonotype was recorded many times. The rearrangement uses TRBV10-1 and TRBJ2-1; 7 bases fit TRBD2. The CDR3 spans 13 residues. V lost 9 bases and J lost 7; bases outside the gene matches: 9. Germline values: CDR1 WNHNN, CDR2 SYGVQD (reference sequence). The CDR3 DNA sequence: TGCGCCAGTTCTGGACTAGGGCGGAATGAGCAGTTCTTC. Its translation: CASSGLGRNEQFF.

The chain recombines TRBV12-3 or TRBV12-4 with TRBJ2-1, with D possibly being TRBD2 (7 bases). Trimming pared 0 bases from V and 15 bases from J, leaving 18 bases between. CDR3 length equals 14 residues. The DNA of the CDR3 is TGTGCCAGCAGTTTAGCTATAGGGGGGAGGGAGGGGTTCTTC. Translation gives CASSLAIGGREGFF.

J is TRBJ2-2 and V is TRBV3-1, with D maybe TRBD1 (6 bases). The CDR3 totals 15 residues. Germline loops: CDR1 LGHDT, CDR2 YNNKEL (reference sequence). Between the trimmed V and J ends, which lost 0 bases and 5 bases, there was a span of 10 bases. The CDR3 is CASSQEQGRTGELFF. For the CDR3, the DNA is TGTGCCAGCAGCCAAGAACAGGGCCGAACCGGGGAGCTGTTTTTT.

Many counts were recorded for this clonotype. The rearrangement joins TRBV5-1 to TRBJ2-7, with a tentative D call TRBD1 (5 bases). In germline, CDR1 is SGHRS, CDR2 YFSETQ. The CDR3 has 13 residues. V lost 4 bases, J lost 2 bases, and 10 bases lay in between. The CDR3, as DNA: TGCGCCAGCAGCCCACAGGCTGCCTACGAGCAGTACTTC. Its protein product is CASSPQAAYEQYF.

As regards this clonotype: At one boundary the junction diverges from the germline segment, which might be a read error. V usage is TRBV12-3 or TRBV12-4 and J usage is TRBJ2-3, with TRBD2 matching over 9 bases. CDR3 length equals 15 residues. The CDR3: CASRLAGEGTDTQYF. The CDR3 nucleotides are TGTGCCAGCAGATTAGCGGGAGAGGGCACAGATACGCAGTATTTT.

This clonotype showed up many times. V and J are TRBV6-5 and TRBJ2-1; 11 bases fit TRBD1. The V and J ends lost 0 bases and 5 bases, in that order; junction bases with no gene match: 6. CDR1 MNHEY and CDR2 SVGAGI come from the germline V gene. The CDR3 loop spans 17 amino acids. Here the CDR3 reads CASSYSWTGGDHNEQFF. The CDR3 DNA reads as TGTGCCAGCAGTTACTCGTGGACAGGGGGCGACCACAATGAGCAGTTCTTC.

This clonotype was detected ten times or more. CDR3: CASSSPLSGDGTEAFF. CDR3 nucleotide sequence: TGTGCCAGCAGCTCACCTCTATCTGGTGACGGCACTGAAGCTTTCTTT. V and J are TRBV7-8 and TRBJ1-1, with unresolved D. V lost 4 bases, J lost 4 bases, and 19 bases lay in between. Germline assignment: CDR1 SGHVS and CDR2 FQNEAQ. The length of the CDR3 is 16 residues.

This clonotype was picked up many times. The chain joins TRBV6-6 to TRBJ2-1, with 7 bases matching TRBD2. This CDR3 is 13 amino acids long. Germline CDR1 MNHNY, CDR2 SVGAGI (reference sequence). The V segment lost 5 bases and the J segment 5 bases; nucleotides outside the gene matches: 3. The CDR3: CASSPGTNNEQFF. The CDR3 bases are TGTGCCAGCAGTCCCGGGACTAACAATGAGCAGTTCTTC.

This clonotype was counted a few times. The rearrangement uses TRBV6-1 and TRBJ2-5; D is undetermined. Trimming pared 7 bases from V and 4 bases from J, leaving 16 bases between. This CDR3 comprises 14 residues. The germline V gene encodes CDR1 MNHNS and CDR2 SASEGT. For the CDR3, the DNA is TGTGCCAGCACATCCGGAGATGGGTCAGAGACCCAGTACTTC. Protein: CASTSGDGSETQYF.

In this sample, this clonotype turned up many times. This rearrangement joins TRBV9 to TRBJ2-3; tentative D call: TRBD2 (5 bases). This CDR3 spans 15 amino acids. Germline assignment: CDR1 SGDLS and CDR2 YYNGEE. The ends were cut back, 0 bases at V and 3 bases at J, with 11 bases in the middle. CDR3 sequence: CASSVELAQTDTQYF. Written as DNA, the CDR3 is TGTGCCAGCAGCGTAGAATTAGCGCAGACAGATACGCAGTATTTT. Filled out from reference TRBV9 and TRBJ2-3, the complete variable domain reads DSGVTQTPKHLITATGQRVTLRCSPRSGDLSVYWYQQSLDQGLQFLIQYYNGEERAKGNILERFSAQQFPDLHSELNLSSLELGDSALYFCASSVELAQTDTQYFGPGTRLTVL.

This clonotype was seen repeatedly, ten times or more. The CDR3 reads CASSLWADTEAFF. The CDR3 DNA reads as TGTGCCAGCAGCTTATGGGCAGACACTGAAGCTTTCTTT. V is TRBV11-3 and J is TRBJ1-1; D gene ambiguous. Germline V lookup: CDR1 SGHNT, CDR2 YENEEA. V lost 2 bases and J lost 3, with 7 bases in between. This CDR3 is 13 amino acids long.

This clonotype has just a few counts. The rearrangement links TRBV10-3 to TRBJ2-3; D gene unclear. From germline, CDR1 is ENHRY and CDR2 SYGVKD. CDR3 size: 13 residues. Trimming removed 4 bases at V and 3 bases at J, with 8 bases between. CDR3 loop: CAISGERTDTQYF. In nucleotides, the CDR3 is TGTGCCATCAGTGGAGAAAGAACAGATACGCAGTATTTT.

The chain recombines TRBV7-2 with TRBJ2-5; D may be TRBD1 or TRBD2 (6 bases each). The germline CDR1 and CDR2 sequences are SGHTA and FQGNSA. Trimming shortened V by 5 bases and J by 2 bases, and 15 bases separated the two germline ends. The CDR3 spans 15 residues. Here the CDR3 reads CASSRLGGEQETQYF. The CDR3 DNA reads as TGTGCCAGCAGCCGTCTCGGGGGCGAACAAGAGACCCAGTACTTC.

This clonotype was observed at least ten times. The chain combines TRBV5-1 with TRBJ2-5; D gene unclear. The V end was cut by 1 base, the J end by 5 bases, with 15 bases between. This CDR3 is built from 15 residues. Germline V lookup: CDR1 SGHRS, CDR2 YFSETQ. The CDR3 reads CASSLRTLGRETQYF. The CDR3 DNA reads as TGCGCCAGCAGCTTGAGAACCCTTGGACGGGAGACCCAGTACTTC. Complete variable domain (other parts from reference TRBV5-1 and TRBJ2-5): KAGVTQTPRYLIKTRGQQVTLSCSPISGHRSVSWYQQTPGQGLQFLFEYFSETQRNKGNFPGRFSGRQFSNSRSEMNVSTLELGDSALYLCASSLRTLGRETQYFGPGTRLLVL.

V is TRBV3-1 and J is TRBJ2-7; D assignment may be TRBD1 or TRBD2 (5 bases each). Trimming cost V 3 bases and J 0 bases, with 12 bases left between them. The CDR3 length is 15 residues. CDR1 is LGHDT and CDR2 is YNNKEL in the germline V gene (reference sequence). The CDR3 sequence is CASSQGTLSSYEQYF. The CDR3, as DNA: TGTGCCAGCAGCCAGGGGACCCTGAGCTCCTACGAGCAGTACTTC.

This clonotype was detected ten times or more. The rearrangement links TRBV15 to TRBJ1-1; TRBD1 might be the D (5 bases). In germline, CDR1 is LNHNV, CDR2 YYDKDF (reference sequence). Trimming cost V 5 bases and J 10 bases, with 17 bases left between them. The CDR3 is 13 amino acids. The CDR3 is CATSPTNLGGAFF. The CDR3 nucleotides read TGTGCCACCAGCCCTACTAATCTCGGGGGAGCTTTCTTT.

This clonotype came up many times. The chain is built from TRBV3-1 and TRBJ2-7; D not certain. V dropped 0 bases and J dropped 0 bases, with 9 bases sitting between them. Germline V gives CDR1 LGHDT, CDR2 YNNKEL (reference sequence). The CDR3 extends over 15 amino acids. CDR3 sequence (DNA): TGTGCCAGCAGCCAAGAATTGTATAGCTCCTACGAGCAGTACTTC. This gives the protein CASSQELYSSYEQYF.

Note on this clonotype: One junction end disagrees with the germline gene, perhaps due to a read error. The genes are TRBV5-1 and TRBJ2-1; D unresolved. The CDR3 runs to 15 residues. Germline-derived CDR1 and CDR2 are SGHRS and YFSETQ. CDR3 bases: TGCGCCAGCAGCTTGGCGGAGAGCTCCTACAATAAGCAGTTCTTC. Its translation: CASSLAESSYNKQFF.

A remark on this clonotype: A read error may explain this, as a much larger clone is one base away. This chain connects TRBV27 to TRBJ2-7; D is tentatively TRBD1 or TRBD2 (5 bases each). Germline V gene sequence: CDR1 MNHEY, CDR2 SMNVEV (reference sequence). This CDR3 region has 13 residues. CDR3 residues: CTSRGDGEYEQYF. CDR3 DNA sequence: TGTACCAGCAGAGGGGACGGGGAATACGAGCAGTACTTC.

This clonotype was found a few times. Being one base from a much bigger clone, this may be a read error. This rearrangement joins TRBV24-1 to TRBJ2-3, with 7 bases lining up with TRBD2. V gave up 12 bases and J gave up 5 bases; unmatched junction bases: 16. CDR3 size: 15 residues. The V gene's germline CDR1 is KGHDR and CDR2 SFDVKD. The CDR3 bases are TGTGCCGCCTCGAGGTCTAGCGGAGGACGAGATACGCAGTATTTT. Amino acids: CAASRSSGGRDTQYF.

This clonotype was seen many times. V is TRBV5-1 and J is TRBJ1-2; perhaps TRBD1 as D (6 bases). V was trimmed by 0 bases and J by 3 bases, leaving 9 bases between them. Germline loops: CDR1 SGHRS, CDR2 YFSETQ. CDR3 size: 14 residues. The CDR3 nucleotides are TGCGCCAGCAGCTTGGCGGGGGGCGACTATGGCTACACCTTC. It codes for CASSLAGGDYGYTF.

This clonotype was counted many times. The gene calls are TRBV20-1 and TRBJ1-3; D may be TRBD1 (5 bases). There are 14 residues in the CDR3. V was pared by 4 bases and J by 0 bases, with 10 bases between. Germline V gene sequence: CDR1 DFQATT, CDR2 SNEGSKA (reference sequence). The DNA for the CDR3 is TGCAGTGCTAAGGACACGGACTCTGGAAACACCATATATTTT. Protein product: CSAKDTDSGNTIYF.

This clonotype was observed many times. The chain is built from TRBV5-1 and TRBJ1-2; no clear D gene. Germline-derived CDR1 and CDR2 are SGHRS and YFSETQ. CDR3 length: 11 residues. V was shortened by 4 bases and J by 3 bases, with 4 bases between the two germline ends. The CDR3 coding sequence is TGCGCCAGCAGCCCATACTATGGCTACACCTTC. This encodes CASSPYYGYTF. Full variable domain (remainder filled in from reference TRBV5-1 and TRBJ1-2): KAGVTQTPRYLIKTRGQQVTLSCSPISGHRSVSWYQQTPGQGLQFLFEYFSETQRNKGNFPGRFSGRQFSNSRSEMNVSTLELGDSALYLCASSPYYGYTFGSGTRLTVV.